This T cell receptor (beta chain) was sequenced for a study of shared T cell receptors in the human thymus. Libraries were prepared by immunoSEQ multiplex PCR; TCRdb keeps only in-frame clonotypes and omits some of them. The sample lists about 380,000 clones, about 95% occurring once. V lost 2 bases, J lost 8 bases, and 12 bases lay in between. The CDR3 runs to 13 residues. Germline-derived CDR1 and CDR2 are MNHNS and SASEGT. The sample consisted of thymocytes. This rearrangement joins TRBV6-1 to TRBJ1-2; D uncertain. This sequence originates from a human donor. The chain's CDR3 is CASSERVEVGYTF. The CDR3 bases are TGTGCCAGCAGTGAACGTGTAGAGGTCGGCTACACCTTC.